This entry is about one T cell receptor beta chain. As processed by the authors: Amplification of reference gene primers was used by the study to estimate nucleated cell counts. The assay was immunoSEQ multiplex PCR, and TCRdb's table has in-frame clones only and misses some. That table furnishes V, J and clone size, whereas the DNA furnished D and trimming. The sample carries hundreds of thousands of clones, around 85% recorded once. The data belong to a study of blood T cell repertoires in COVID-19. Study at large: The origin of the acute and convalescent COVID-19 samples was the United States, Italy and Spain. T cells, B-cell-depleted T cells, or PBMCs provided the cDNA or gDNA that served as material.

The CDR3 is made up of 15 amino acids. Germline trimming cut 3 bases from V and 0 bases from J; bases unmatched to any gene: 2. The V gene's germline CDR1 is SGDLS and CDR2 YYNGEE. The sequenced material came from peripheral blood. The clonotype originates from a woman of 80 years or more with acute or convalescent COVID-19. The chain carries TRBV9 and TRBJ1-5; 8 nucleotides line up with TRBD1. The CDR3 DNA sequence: TGTGCCAGCAGCGGTGGACAGGGTAGCAATCAGCCCCAGCATTTT. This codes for CASSGGQGSNQPQHF. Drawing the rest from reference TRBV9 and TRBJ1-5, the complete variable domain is DSGVTQTPKHLITATGQRVTLRCSPRSGDLSVYWYQQSLDQGLQFLIQYYNGEERAKGNILERFSAQQFPDLHSELNLSSLELGDSALYFCASSGGQGSNQPQHFGDGTRLSIL.